These 14 T cell receptor beta chains were all obtained from the same sample, sequenced in a study of T cell responses to AZD1222 COVID-19 vaccine. Sequencing used immunoSEQ multiplex PCR; TCRdb keeps in-frame clones, though not all of them. The sample consists of 100,000 or so clones, about four fifths of them appearing once. Material: peripheral blood, obtained on day 0 of AZD1222 vaccination. These receptors all stem from an adult in good health.

This chain uses TRBV19 with TRBJ1-5, with TRBD1 matching over 10 bases. The V and J ends lost 5 bases and 3 bases, in that order; junction bases with no gene match: 7. The CDR3 loop spans 16 amino acids. Germline CDR1 reads LNHDA; CDR2 reads SQIVND (reference sequence). Written as DNA, the CDR3 is TGTGCCAGTAGTCCTACGGACAGGGGGGTCAATCAGCCCCAGCATTTT. Protein: CASSPTDRGVNQPQHF. Filled out from reference TRBV19 and TRBJ1-5, the complete variable domain reads DGGITQSPKYLFRKEGQNVTLSCEQNLNHDAMYWYRQDPGQGLRLIYYSQIVNDFQKGDIAEGYSVSREKKESFPLTVTSAQKNPTAFYLCASSPTDRGVNQPQHFGDGTRLSIL.

The chain is built from TRBV27 and TRBJ2-7, with 9 bases matching TRBD1. Trimming took 3 bases from V and 6 from J; bases not matched to a gene: 6. Germline V CDR1 and CDR2: MNHEY, SMNVEV (reference sequence). This CDR3 is built from 14 residues. DNA of the CDR3: TGTGCCAGCAGTTTGGGGACAGGGAACAGCGAGCAGTACTTC. This codes for CASSLGTGNSEQYF.

V usage is TRBV27 and J usage is TRBJ1-1; tentative D call: TRBD1 (5 bases). The CDR3 loop spans 15 amino acids. V lost 6 bases and J lost 0, with 14 bases in between. The germline V gene encodes CDR1 MNHEY and CDR2 SMNVEV (reference sequence). The DNA for the CDR3 is TGTGCCAGCAGCCCCACGGACAAGATGAACACTGAAGCTTTCTTT. This gives the protein CASSPTDKMNTEAFF.

The chain joins TRBV5-6 to TRBJ1-5; D unclear. This CDR3 has 15 residues. V lost 1 base, J lost 0 bases, and 8 bases lay in between. The germline V gene encodes CDR1 SGHDT and CDR2 YYEEEE. The CDR3 loop is CASSLSFYSNQPQHF. CDR3 DNA sequence: TGTGCCAGCAGCTTGTCCTTTTATAGCAATCAGCCCCAGCATTTT.

The chain links TRBV5-1 to TRBJ2-7; D may correspond to TRBD1 or TRBD2 (5 bases each). Germline loops: CDR1 SGHRS, CDR2 YFSETQ. Trimming removed 4 bases at V and 3 bases at J, with 14 bases between. This CDR3 has 14 amino acids. The CDR3 protein is CASSRGAGGYEQYV. For the CDR3, the DNA is TGCGCCAGCAGCCGGGGCGCGGGTGGCTACGAGCAGTACGTC.

V is TRBV6-1 and J is TRBJ1-5, with D perhaps TRBD1 (5 bases). Per the germline V gene, CDR1 is MNHNS and CDR2 is SASEGT. The CDR3 runs to 16 residues. Trimming took off 0 bases at V and 1 base at J, with 10 bases between the two ends. CDR3 in amino acids: CASSEASGRSNQPQHF. The CDR3 DNA is TGTGCCAGCAGTGAAGCCTCAGGGCGAAGCAATCAGCCCCAGCATTTT.

This clone was observed a few times. V usage is TRBV25-1 and J usage is TRBJ1-1, with unresolved D. The CDR3 is 11 residues long. From germline, CDR1 is MGHDK and CDR2 SYGVNS. The germline V and J ends were trimmed by 8 bases and 3 bases, with 7 bases remaining between them. CDR3: CASRGYTEAFF. CDR3 in DNA: TGTGCCAGCCGGGGTTACACTGAAGCTTTCTTT.

The chain employs TRBV7-3 and TRBJ2-1; D is uncertain. V was cut by 5 bases and J by 7 bases, with 24 bases left in between. CDR3 length equals 17 residues. Germline V lookup: CDR1 SGHTA, CDR2 FQGTGA. Here the CDR3 reads CASSLDPGPPSGNEQFF. CDR3 sequence (DNA): TGTGCCAGCAGCCTCGACCCCGGACCGCCCTCTGGTAATGAGCAGTTCTTC.

The rearrangement uses TRBV3-1 (or the pseudogene TRBV3-2) and TRBJ2-7; D may correspond to TRBD1 or TRBD2 (5 bases each). The V end was cut by 10 bases, the J end by 2 bases, with 15 bases between. CDR3 length equals 13 residues. CDR1 LGHDT and CDR2 YNNKEL come from the germline V gene (reference sequence). DNA for the CDR3: TGTGCCACCTTCAACGGGGCTCCCTACGAGCAGTACTTC. The encoded protein is CATFNGAPYEQYF.

V gene TRBV14 combines with J gene TRBJ2-2; D unclear. The CDR3 consists of 13 residues. CDR1 and CDR2 (germline): SGHDN, FVKESK. With 1 base removed from V and 5 bases from J, the gap between germline ends came to 5 bases. CDR3 in DNA: TGTGCCAGCAGCCAAGTGGAAACCGGGGAGCTGTTTTTT. This encodes CASSQVETGELFF.

The genes are TRBV5-8 and TRBJ2-2; the match to TRBD2 covers 14 bases. The ends lost 4 bases at V and 2 bases at J; junction bases unmatched: 7. Germline V gene data show CDR1 as SGHTS and CDR2 as YDEGEE. The CDR3 has 18 amino acids. CDR3 DNA sequence: TGTGCCAGCAGCGTGATGGGGACTAGCGGGGGAAACACCGGGGAGCTGTTTTTT. It yields the protein CASSVMGTSGGNTGELFF.

The chain combines TRBV5-4 with TRBJ2-7; the match to TRBD1 covers 7 bases. The CDR3 is 14 amino acids. V trimming: 0 bases; J trimming: 3 bases; junction bases outside the gene matches: 3. Per germline, CDR1 SGHNT and CDR2 YYREEE (reference sequence). CDR3 DNA: TGTGCCAGCAGCTTGGGACAGGGTGACTACGAGCAGTACTTC. Translated: CASSLGQGDYEQYF. Based on the CDR3 plus reference TRBV5-4 and TRBJ2-7, the full variable domain is ETGVTQSPTHLIKTRGQQVTLRCSSQSGHNTVSWYQQALGQGPQFIFQYYREEENGRGNFPPRFSGLQFPNYSSELNVNALELDDSALYLCASSLGQGDYEQYFGPGTRLTVT.

V and J are TRBV7-6 and TRBJ1-1; possible D gene TRBD1, 6 bases. The CDR3 contains 20 residues. V lost 0 bases and J lost 0, with 23 bases in between. CDR1 is SGHVS and CDR2 is FNYEAQ in the germline V gene. The CDR3 is CASSLAGGRSNNNLNTEAFF. CDR3 nucleotides: TGTGCCAGCAGCTTAGCGGGGGGCCGGTCTAATAATAATCTGAACACTGAAGCTTTCTTT.

The rearrangement joins TRBV9 to TRBJ2-2; D perhaps matches TRBD1 (5 bases). Trimming pared 0 bases from V and 3 bases from J, leaving 6 bases between. The CDR3 has 14 residues. Germline lookup yields CDR1 SGDLS and CDR2 YYNGEE. CDR3: CASSVGQHTGELFF. CDR3 sequence (DNA): TGTGCCAGCAGCGTAGGACAGCACACCGGGGAGCTGTTTTTT.